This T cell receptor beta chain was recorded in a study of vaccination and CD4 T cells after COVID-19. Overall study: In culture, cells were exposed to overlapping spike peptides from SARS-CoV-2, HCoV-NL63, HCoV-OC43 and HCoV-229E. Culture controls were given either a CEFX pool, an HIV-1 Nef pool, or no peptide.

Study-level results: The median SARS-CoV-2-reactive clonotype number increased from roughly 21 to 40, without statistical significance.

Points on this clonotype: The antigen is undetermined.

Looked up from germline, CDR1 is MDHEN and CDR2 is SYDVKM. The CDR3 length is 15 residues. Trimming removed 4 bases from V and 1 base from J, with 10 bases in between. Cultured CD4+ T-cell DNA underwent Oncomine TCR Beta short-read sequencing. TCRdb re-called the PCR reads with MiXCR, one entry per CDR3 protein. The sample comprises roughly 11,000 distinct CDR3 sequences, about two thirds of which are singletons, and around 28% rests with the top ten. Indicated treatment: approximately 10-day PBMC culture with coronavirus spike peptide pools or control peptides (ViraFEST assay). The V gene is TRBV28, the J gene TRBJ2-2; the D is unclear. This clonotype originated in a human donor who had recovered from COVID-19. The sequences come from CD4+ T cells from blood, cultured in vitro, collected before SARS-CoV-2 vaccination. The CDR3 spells CASSSPHENTGELFF. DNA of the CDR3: TGTGCCAGCAGTTCCCCTCATGAGAACACCGGGGAGCTGTTTTTT.